A single sample is the source of the 21 T cell receptor beta chains below, sequenced in a study of T cell changes during pregnancy in multiple sclerosis. This table comes from immunoSEQ multiplex PCR, and its TCRdb copy is limited to in-frame clones, with some not included. The sample yields 100,000 or so clones, approximately 94% seen once. The material was peripheral blood, obtained in the third trimester of pregnancy. These receptors were taken from a female donor with multiple sclerosis, enrolled in a pregnancy study.

The genes are TRBV29-1 and TRBJ2-1; perhaps TRBD2 as D (6 bases). This CDR3 is built from 14 residues. V shed 3 bases and J shed 0 bases, with 9 bases lying between them. Per the germline V gene, CDR1 is SQVTM and CDR2 is ANQGSEA. Written as DNA, the CDR3 is TGCAGCGTTGAGACTAGAAGCTCCTACAATGAGCAGTTCTTC. It translates to CSVETRSSYNEQFF.

The J gene is TRBJ2-1, the V gene TRBV9; D perhaps matches TRBD2 (6 bases). Germline V gene lookup returns CDR1 SGDLS and CDR2 YYNGEE. The CDR3 is made up of 16 amino acids. The V and J ends lost 2 bases and 3 bases respectively, with 15 bases between them. The CDR3 sequence: CASSVYPGAHYNEQFF. The CDR3 coding sequence is TGTGCCAGCAGCGTCTATCCGGGAGCCCACTACAATGAGCAGTTCTTC.

The gene calls are TRBV20-1 and TRBJ2-7, with D uncertain. The ends were cut back, 5 bases at V and 7 bases at J, with 9 bases in the middle. The CDR3 has 10 residues. CDR1 and CDR2 (germline): DFQATT, SNEGSKA (reference sequence). CDR3 sequence reads: CSALSREQYF. The CDR3 coding sequence is TGCAGTGCTCTCTCGAGGGAGCAGTACTTC.

V gene TRBV28 combines with J gene TRBJ2-1; 14 bases match TRBD2. CDR3 length: 15 amino acids. CDR1 is MDHEN, CDR2 SYDVKM, per germline. Trimming cost V 5 bases and J 6 bases; bases outside gene matches: 3. The CDR3, as DNA: TGTGCCAGCAGTACCGGGACTAGCGGGAGCAATGAGCAGTTCTTC. Translating gives CASSTGTSGSNEQFF.

The chain links TRBV30 to TRBJ2-7; D gene uncertain. Looked up from germline, CDR1 is GTSNPN and CDR2 is SVGIG (reference sequence). Trimming stripped 1 base from V and 4 bases from J, with 5 bases between. The CDR3 is made up of 11 amino acids. The CDR3 here is CAWSDPYEQYF. The CDR3, as DNA: TGTGCCTGGAGTGATCCGTACGAGCAGTACTTC.

This sequence joins TRBV4-3 and TRBJ1-4; D possibly corresponds to TRBD1 (6 bases). Germline V CDR1 and CDR2: LGHNA, YSLEER. This CDR3 has 14 residues. V lost 4 bases to trimming and J lost 8 bases, with 14 bases between them. The CDR3 loop reads CASSPQGPGEKLFF. The CDR3 DNA sequence: TGCGCCAGCAGCCCTCAGGGGCCGGGAGAAAAACTGTTTTTT.

This chain connects TRBV28 to TRBJ2-3, with 8 bases lining up with TRBD2. The CDR3 extends over 14 amino acids. J lost 1 base, V lost 7 bases, and 4 bases had no gene match. In germline, CDR1 is MDHEN, CDR2 SYDVKM. The CDR3 is CASNTAGGTDTQYF. CDR3 nucleotide sequence: TGTGCCAGCAATACAGCGGGAGGCACAGATACGCAGTATTTT.

The genes are TRBV9 and TRBJ2-1; D may be TRBD2 (5 bases). The germline V gene encodes CDR1 SGDLS and CDR2 YYNGEE. V lost 0 bases and J lost 2, with 12 bases in between. The CDR3 covers 16 residues. CDR3 nucleotide sequence: TGTGCCAGCAGCGTAGTAGGTAGCGCCACCTACAATGAGCAGTTCTTC. Translating it yields CASSVVGSATYNEQFF.

As for this clone: This sample includes further DNA sequences coding for the same CDR3. The chain has TRBV5-1 and TRBJ2-3; TRBD2 is a possible D gene (6 bases). The V gene's germline CDR1 is SGHRS and CDR2 YFSETQ. Trimming removed 5 bases from V and 0 bases from J, with 7 bases in between. The CDR3 runs 13 residues. As DNA, the CDR3 is TGCGCCAGCAGTGGGGGGAGCACAGATACGCAGTATTTT. It translates to CASSGGSTDTQYF. The variable domain in full, with the rest retrieved from reference TRBV5-1 and TRBJ2-3, is KAGVTQTPRYLIKTRGQQVTLSCSPISGHRSVSWYQQTPGQGLQFLFEYFSETQRNKGNFPGRFSGRQFSNSRSEMNVSTLELGDSALYLCASSGGSTDTQYFGPGTRLTVL.

The J gene is TRBJ2-1, the V gene TRBV29-1; TRBD2 is a possible D gene (5 bases). The CDR3 consists of 14 residues. From germline, CDR1 is SQVTM and CDR2 ANQGSEA. The germline V and J ends were trimmed by 7 bases and 9 bases, with 22 bases remaining between them. CDR3 nucleotides: TGCAGCGCCACCCCCGGAGCGGTCGGCAGTGAGCAGTTCTTC. Translated, it gives CSATPGAVGSEQFF.

V is TRBV4-1 and J is TRBJ2-1; 10 positions match TRBD2. From germline, CDR1 is MGHRA and CDR2 YSYEKL. The CDR3 is 17 residues long. Trimming took 2 bases from V and 4 from J; bases not matched to a gene: 8. The CDR3 is CASSQPPGLAQYNEQFF. The CDR3 DNA sequence: TGCGCCAGCAGCCAACCTCCGGGACTAGCGCAATACAATGAGCAGTTCTTC.

CDR3 sequence: CASRVTGERGEQYF. The CDR3 nucleotides read TGTGCCAGCAGGGTGACAGGTGAACGGGGTGAGCAGTACTTC. V usage is TRBV5-6 and J usage is TRBJ2-7; a possible D gene is TRBD1 (6 bases). The germline CDR1 and CDR2 sequences are SGHDT and YYEEEE. Trimming stripped 5 bases from V and 7 bases from J, with 19 bases between. CDR3 size: 14 residues.

There are a few counts of this clone. CDR3 in DNA: TGTGCCTGGAGTGTACGTACTAACAATGAGCAGTTCTTC. Protein product: CAWSVRTNNEQFF. The gene calls are TRBV30 and TRBJ2-1; no firm D call. Trimming removed 0 bases at V and 5 bases at J, with 8 bases between. From germline, CDR1 is GTSNPN and CDR2 SVGIG (reference sequence). This CDR3 has 13 residues.

The chain is built from TRBV25-1 and TRBJ2-3; 8 nucleotides match TRBD2. V lost 3 bases, J lost 2 bases, and 7 bases stayed unmatched. The germline gives CDR1 MGHDK, CDR2 SYGVNS. The CDR3 length is 16 residues. CDR3 region: CASSECAGGPTDTQYF. Written as DNA, the CDR3 is TGTGCCAGCAGTGAGTGTGCGGGAGGCCCCACAGATACGCAGTATTTT.

The chain joins TRBV2 to TRBJ2-7; no reliable D call. The CDR3 is made up of 12 amino acids. Per germline, CDR1 SNHLY and CDR2 FYNNEI. Trimming took 6 bases from V and 2 from J, leaving 8 bases between them. The CDR3 is CASRGSPYEQYF. The CDR3 DNA reads TGTGCCAGCAGGGGTAGCCCCTACGAGCAGTACTTC. The whole variable domain, remainder taken from reference TRBV2 and TRBJ2-7, is EPEVTQTPSHQVTQMGQEVILRCVPISNHLYFYWYRQILGQKVEFLVSFYNNEISEKSEIFDDQFSVERPDGSNFTLKIRSTKLEDSAMYFCASRGSPYEQYFGPGTRLTVT.

In nucleotides, the CDR3 is TGTGCCAGCAGCTTGACCGGGACTAGCGGAACGTTGAACAATGAGCAGTTCTTC. This sequence encodes CASSLTGTSGTLNNEQFF. The chain is built from TRBV5-6 and TRBJ2-1; 11 nucleotides agree with TRBD2. The CDR3 contains 18 residues. CDR1 is SGHDT, CDR2 YYEEEE, per germline. The V segment lost 1 base and the J segment 5 bases; nucleotides outside the gene matches: 11.

This sequence joins TRBV12-2 and TRBJ2-7; TRBD2, as called in the table, went unchecked against the DNA. TRBV12-2 is a pseudogene locus. The CDR3 extends over 13 amino acids. CDR3 residues: CVGDAGEGHEQYF. The CDR3 DNA reads TGTGTGGGGGATGCGGGAGAGGGGCACGAGCAGTACTTC.

The chain links TRBV2 to TRBJ2-7, with a weak D call TRBD2 (5 bases). This CDR3 has 14 residues. Per the germline V gene, CDR1 is SNHLY and CDR2 is FYNNEI. The germline V and J ends were trimmed by 6 bases and 7 bases, with 19 bases remaining between them. CDR3 loop: CASSPRRTHLEQYF. The CDR3 region has the DNA TGTGCCAGCAGCCCGAGGAGGACCCACCTGGAGCAGTACTTC.

V and J are TRBV5-6 and TRBJ2-1; no definite D call. The CDR3 consists of 13 residues. Trimming pared 4 bases from V and 8 bases from J, leaving 13 bases between. From germline, CDR1 is SGHDT and CDR2 YYEEEE. Here the CDR3 DNA reads TGTGCCAGCAGCCAAACGGTATCCTATGAGCAGTTCTTC. Residues: CASSQTVSYEQFF.

The chain carries TRBV5-4 and TRBJ2-7, with D perhaps matching TRBD1 (6 bases). CDR3 length: 17 residues. From germline, CDR1 is SGHNT and CDR2 YYREEE (reference sequence). The germline V and J ends were trimmed by 2 bases and 3 bases, with 21 bases remaining between them. Written as DNA, the CDR3 is TGTGCCAGCAGCTTAGAGGGGGAAGGGCTAGCTATCTACGAGCAGTACTTC. As protein: CASSLEGEGLAIYEQYF.

The rearrangement links TRBV19 to TRBJ2-7; D is possibly TRBD1 (5 bases). This CDR3 contains 14 residues. Trimming removed 0 bases from V and 0 bases from J, with 6 bases in between. Germline V CDR1 and CDR2: LNHDA, SQIVND (reference sequence). CDR3 coding DNA: TGTGCCAGTAGTATAGATCAGGGCTCCTACGAGCAGTACTTC. This encodes CASSIDQGSYEQYF.